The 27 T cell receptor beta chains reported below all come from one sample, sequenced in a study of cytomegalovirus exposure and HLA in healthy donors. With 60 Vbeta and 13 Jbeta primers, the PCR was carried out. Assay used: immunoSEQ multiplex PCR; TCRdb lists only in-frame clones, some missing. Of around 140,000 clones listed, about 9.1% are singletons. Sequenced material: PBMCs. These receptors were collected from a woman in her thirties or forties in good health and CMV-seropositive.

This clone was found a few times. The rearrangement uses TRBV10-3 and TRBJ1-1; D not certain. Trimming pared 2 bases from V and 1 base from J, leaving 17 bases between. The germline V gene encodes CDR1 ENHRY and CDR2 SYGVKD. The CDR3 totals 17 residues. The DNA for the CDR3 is TGTGCCATCAGTGAGAAGGCAGGTGATGTAGGGAACACTGAAGCTTTCTTT. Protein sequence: CAISEKAGDVGNTEAFF.

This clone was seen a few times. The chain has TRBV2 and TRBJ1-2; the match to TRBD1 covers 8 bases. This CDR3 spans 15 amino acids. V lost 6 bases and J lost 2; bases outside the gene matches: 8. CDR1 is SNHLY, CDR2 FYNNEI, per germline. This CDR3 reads CASRTQTGVNYGYTF. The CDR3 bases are TGTGCCAGCAGAACGCAGACAGGGGTCAACTATGGCTACACCTTC.

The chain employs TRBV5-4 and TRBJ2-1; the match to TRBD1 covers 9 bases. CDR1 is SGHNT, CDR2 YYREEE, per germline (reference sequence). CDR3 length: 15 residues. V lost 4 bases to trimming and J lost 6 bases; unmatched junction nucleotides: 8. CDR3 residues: CASSPPGTGINEQFF. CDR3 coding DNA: TGTGCCAGCAGCCCCCCCGGGACAGGGATCAATGAGCAGTTCTTC.

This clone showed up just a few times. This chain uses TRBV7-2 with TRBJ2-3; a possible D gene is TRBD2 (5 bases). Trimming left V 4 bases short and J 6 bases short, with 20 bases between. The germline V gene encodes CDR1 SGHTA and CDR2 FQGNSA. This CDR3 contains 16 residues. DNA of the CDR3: TGTGCCAGCAGCTCCGGGGATTTACCCCAGCGGGATACGCAGTATTTT. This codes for CASSSGDLPQRDTQYF.

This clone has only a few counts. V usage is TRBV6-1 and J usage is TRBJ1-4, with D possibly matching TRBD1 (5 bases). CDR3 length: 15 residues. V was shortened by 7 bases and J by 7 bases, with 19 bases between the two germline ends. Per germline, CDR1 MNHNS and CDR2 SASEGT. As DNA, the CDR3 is TGTGCCAGCAAACGTTCCGCGGGGGAGGGTGAAAAACTGTTTTTT. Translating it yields CASKRSAGEGEKLFF.

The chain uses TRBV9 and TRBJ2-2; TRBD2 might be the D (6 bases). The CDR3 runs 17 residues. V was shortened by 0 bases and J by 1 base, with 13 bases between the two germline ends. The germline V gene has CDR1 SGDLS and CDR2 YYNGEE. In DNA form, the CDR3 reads TGTGCCAGCAGCGTAGGGGGACTCCTTTTGAACACCGGGGAGCTGTTTTTT. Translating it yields CASSVGGLLLNTGELFF.

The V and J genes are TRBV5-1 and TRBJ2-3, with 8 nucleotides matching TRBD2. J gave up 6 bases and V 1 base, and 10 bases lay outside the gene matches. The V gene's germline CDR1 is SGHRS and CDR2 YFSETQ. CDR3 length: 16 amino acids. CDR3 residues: CASSLRGTGGLDTQYF. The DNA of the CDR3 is TGCGCCAGCAGCTTGAGGGGGACGGGGGGGCTGGATACGCAGTATTTT.

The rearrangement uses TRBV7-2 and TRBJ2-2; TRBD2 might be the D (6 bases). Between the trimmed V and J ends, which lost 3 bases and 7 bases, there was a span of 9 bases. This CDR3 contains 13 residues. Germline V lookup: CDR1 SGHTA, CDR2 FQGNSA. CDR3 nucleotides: TGTGCCAGCAGCTTCGGGACTTTCGGGGAGCTGTTTTTT. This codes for CASSFGTFGELFF.

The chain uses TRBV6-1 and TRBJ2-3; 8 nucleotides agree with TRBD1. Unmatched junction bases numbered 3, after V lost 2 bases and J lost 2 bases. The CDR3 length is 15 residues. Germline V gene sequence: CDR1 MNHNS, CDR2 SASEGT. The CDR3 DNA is TGTGCCAGCAGTGAATGGGGACAGGACACAGATACGCAGTATTTT. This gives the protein CASSEWGQDTDTQYF.

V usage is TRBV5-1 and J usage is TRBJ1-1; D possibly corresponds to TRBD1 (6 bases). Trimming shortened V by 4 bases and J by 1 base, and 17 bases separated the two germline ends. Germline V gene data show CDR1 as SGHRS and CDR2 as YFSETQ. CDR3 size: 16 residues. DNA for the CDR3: TGCGCCAGCAGCCCCATAAATACAGGGAAGAACACTGAAGCTTTCTTT. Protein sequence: CASSPINTGKNTEAFF. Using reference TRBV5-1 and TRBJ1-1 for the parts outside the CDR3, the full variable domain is KAGVTQTPRYLIKTRGQQVTLSCSPISGHRSVSWYQQTPGQGLQFLFEYFSETQRNKGNFPGRFSGRQFSNSRSEMNVSTLELGDSALYLCASSPINTGKNTEAFFGQGTRLTVV.

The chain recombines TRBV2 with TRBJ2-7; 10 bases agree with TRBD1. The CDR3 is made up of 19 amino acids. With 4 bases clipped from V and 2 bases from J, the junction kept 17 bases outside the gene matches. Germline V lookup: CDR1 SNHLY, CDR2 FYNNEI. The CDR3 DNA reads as TGTGCCAGCAGTGGGAGAGGTCACCCCCGGGACAGGGGAACCTACGAGCAGTACTTC. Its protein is CASSGRGHPRDRGTYEQYF.

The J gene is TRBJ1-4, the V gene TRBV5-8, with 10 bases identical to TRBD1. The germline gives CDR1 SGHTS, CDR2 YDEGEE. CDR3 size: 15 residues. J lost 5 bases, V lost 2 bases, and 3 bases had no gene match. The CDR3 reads CASSLMGQGNEKLFF. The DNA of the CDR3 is TGTGCCAGCAGCTTAATGGGACAGGGGAATGAAAAACTGTTTTTT.

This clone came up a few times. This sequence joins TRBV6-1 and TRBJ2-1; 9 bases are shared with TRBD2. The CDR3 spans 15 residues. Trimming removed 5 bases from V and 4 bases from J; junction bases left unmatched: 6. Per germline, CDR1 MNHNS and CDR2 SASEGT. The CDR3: CASSRVAGAYNEQFF. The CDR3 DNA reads TGTGCCAGCAGTCGGGTAGCGGGGGCTTACAATGAGCAGTTCTTC.

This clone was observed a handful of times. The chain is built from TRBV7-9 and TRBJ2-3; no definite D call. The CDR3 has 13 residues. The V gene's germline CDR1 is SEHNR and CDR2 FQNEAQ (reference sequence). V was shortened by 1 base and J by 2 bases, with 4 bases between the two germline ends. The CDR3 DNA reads TGTGCCAGCAGCTTAGACAACACAGATACGCAGTATTTT. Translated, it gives CASSLDNTDTQYF.

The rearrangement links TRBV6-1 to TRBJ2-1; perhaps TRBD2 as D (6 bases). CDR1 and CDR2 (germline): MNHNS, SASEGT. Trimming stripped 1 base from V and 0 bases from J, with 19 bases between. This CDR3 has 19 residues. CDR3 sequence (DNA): TGTGCCAGCAGTGAAGTTCTGTGGATAGCGGTGAGCTCCTACAATGAGCAGTTCTTC. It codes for CASSEVLWIAVSSYNEQFF.

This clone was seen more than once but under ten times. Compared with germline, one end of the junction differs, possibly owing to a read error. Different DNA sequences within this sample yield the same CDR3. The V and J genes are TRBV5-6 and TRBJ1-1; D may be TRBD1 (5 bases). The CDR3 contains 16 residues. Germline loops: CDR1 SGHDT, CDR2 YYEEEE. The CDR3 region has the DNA TGTGCCAGCAGATACTTCGACAGACAAATGAACACCGAAGCTTTCTTT. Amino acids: CASRYFDRQMNTEAFF.

CDR3 loop: CASTPNPGTGELFF. For the CDR3, the DNA is TGTGCCAGCACCCCTAACCCGGGGACCGGGGAGCTGTTTTTT. V and J are TRBV7-9 and TRBJ2-2; D might be TRBD2 (5 bases). V was clipped by 7 bases and J by 5 bases, with 14 bases between them. Germline V CDR1 and CDR2: SEHNR, FQNEAQ (reference sequence). There are 14 residues in the CDR3.

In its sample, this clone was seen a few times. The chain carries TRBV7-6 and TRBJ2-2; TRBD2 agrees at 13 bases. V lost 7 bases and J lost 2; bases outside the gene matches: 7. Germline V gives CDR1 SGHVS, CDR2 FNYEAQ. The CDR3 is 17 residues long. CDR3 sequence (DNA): TGTGCCAGCACCCTGACTAGCGGGGGGATAAACACCGGGGAGCTGTTTTTT. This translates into CASTLTSGGINTGELFF.

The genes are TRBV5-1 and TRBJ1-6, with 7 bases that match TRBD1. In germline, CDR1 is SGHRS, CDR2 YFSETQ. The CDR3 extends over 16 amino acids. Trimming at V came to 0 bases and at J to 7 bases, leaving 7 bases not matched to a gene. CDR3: CASSLGETGWNSPLHF. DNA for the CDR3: TGCGCCAGCAGCTTGGGGGAGACAGGGTGGAATTCACCCCTCCACTTT.

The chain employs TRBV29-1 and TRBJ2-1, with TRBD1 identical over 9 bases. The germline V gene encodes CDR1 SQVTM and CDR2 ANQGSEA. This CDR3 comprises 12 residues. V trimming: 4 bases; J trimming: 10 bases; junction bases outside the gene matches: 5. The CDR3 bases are TGCAGCGTTGGGACAGGGGCGGGAGAGCAGTTCTTC. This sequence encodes CSVGTGAGEQFF.

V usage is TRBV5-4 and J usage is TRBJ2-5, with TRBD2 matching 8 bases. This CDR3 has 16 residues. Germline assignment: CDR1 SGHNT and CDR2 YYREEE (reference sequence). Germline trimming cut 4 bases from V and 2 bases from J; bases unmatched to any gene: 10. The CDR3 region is CASSAGTRGAQETQYF. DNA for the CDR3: TGTGCCAGCAGCGCAGGGACTAGAGGGGCGCAAGAGACCCAGTACTTC.

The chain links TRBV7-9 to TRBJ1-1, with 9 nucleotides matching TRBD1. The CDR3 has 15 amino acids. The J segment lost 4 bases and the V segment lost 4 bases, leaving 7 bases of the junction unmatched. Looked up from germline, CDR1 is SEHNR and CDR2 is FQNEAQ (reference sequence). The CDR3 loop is CASSSGTGSGTEAFF. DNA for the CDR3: TGTGCCAGCAGCTCCGGGACAGGGTCGGGCACTGAAGCTTTCTTT.

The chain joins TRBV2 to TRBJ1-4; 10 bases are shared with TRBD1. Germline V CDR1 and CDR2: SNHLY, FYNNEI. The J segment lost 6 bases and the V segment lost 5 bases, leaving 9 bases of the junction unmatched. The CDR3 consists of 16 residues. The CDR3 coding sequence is TGTGCCAGCAGTCTTCCGGACAGGGGGGTTGATGAAAAACTGTTTTTT. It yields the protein CASSLPDRGVDEKLFF.

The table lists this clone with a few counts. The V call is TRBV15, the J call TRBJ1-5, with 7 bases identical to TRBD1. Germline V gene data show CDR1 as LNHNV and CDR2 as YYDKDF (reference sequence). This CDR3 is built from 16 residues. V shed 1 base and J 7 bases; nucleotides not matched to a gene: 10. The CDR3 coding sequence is TGTGCCACCAGCAGAGGGCTGCAACAGGGGACGCAGCCCCAGCATTTT. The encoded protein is CATSRGLQQGTQPQHF.

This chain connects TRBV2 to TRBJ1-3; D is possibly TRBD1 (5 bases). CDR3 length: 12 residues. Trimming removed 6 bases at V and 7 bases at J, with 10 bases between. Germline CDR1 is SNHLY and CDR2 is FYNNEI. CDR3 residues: CASRSRGNTIYF. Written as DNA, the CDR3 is TGTGCCAGCAGATCTCGGGGGAACACCATATATTTT.

The CDR3 DNA sequence: TGTGCCAGCAGCTTAGGGCAGCAGCCCCAGCATTTT. The encoded protein is CASSLGQQPQHF. The V call is TRBV13, the J call TRBJ1-5; D uncertain. The CDR3 runs to 12 residues. The germline V and J ends were trimmed by 0 bases and 7 bases, with 4 bases remaining between them. Germline CDR1 and CDR2: PRHDT and FYEKMQ (reference sequence).

The CDR3 DNA sequence: TGTGCCAGCAGCTTCAGTCCCGCGTCGCGGGGGGGTGGCGAGACCCAGTACTTC. Its translation is CASSFSPASRGGGETQYF. The rearrangement links TRBV7-2 to TRBJ2-5, with 9 bases aligning to TRBD2. The CDR3 covers 18 residues. CDR1 and CDR2 (germline): SGHTA, FQGNSA. V shed 3 bases, J shed 5 bases, and the junction held 16 bases outside the gene matches.